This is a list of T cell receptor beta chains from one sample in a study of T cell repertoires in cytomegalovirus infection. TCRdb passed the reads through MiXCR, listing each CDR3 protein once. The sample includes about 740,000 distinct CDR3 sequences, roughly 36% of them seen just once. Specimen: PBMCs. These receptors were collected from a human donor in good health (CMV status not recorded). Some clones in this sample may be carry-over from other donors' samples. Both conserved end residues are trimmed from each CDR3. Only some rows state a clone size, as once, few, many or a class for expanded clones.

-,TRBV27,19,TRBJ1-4,ASSLRLGGRGGRGTNEKLF
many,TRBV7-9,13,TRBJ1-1,ASRPPQTAGSEAF
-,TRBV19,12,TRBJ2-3,ASTTTRGGDTQY
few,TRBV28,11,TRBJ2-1,ASSFPSRGLQF
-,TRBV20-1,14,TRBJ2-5,SGWGTSGSPGETQY
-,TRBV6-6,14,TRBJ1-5,ASSDRDRGGNQPQH
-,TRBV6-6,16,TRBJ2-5,ASSYSGAGTSGQETQY
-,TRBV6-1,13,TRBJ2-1,ASRDPGQVANEQF
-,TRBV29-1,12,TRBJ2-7,SVQDRRSSYEQY
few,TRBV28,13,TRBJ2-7,ASSSVVWQGTGQY
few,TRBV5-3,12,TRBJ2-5,ASSRWTSQETQY
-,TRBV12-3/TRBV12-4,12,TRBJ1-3,ASTLLDRGNTIY
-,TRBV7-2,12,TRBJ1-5,ASSFDRGLQPQH
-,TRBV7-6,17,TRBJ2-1,ASSLGGWDRLGIYNEQF
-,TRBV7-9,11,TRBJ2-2,ASSSPNIGELF
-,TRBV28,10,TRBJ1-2,ASSLEIYGYT
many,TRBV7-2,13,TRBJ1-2,ASSLGQFRGDGYT
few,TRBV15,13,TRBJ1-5,ATSRVRTGNQPQH
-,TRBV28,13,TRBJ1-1,ASSKGSRGITEAF
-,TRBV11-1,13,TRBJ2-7,ASSPIQGPTYEQY
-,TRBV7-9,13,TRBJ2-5,ASSLALSGQETQY
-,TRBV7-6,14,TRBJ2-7,ASSVDQSGQAKAKY
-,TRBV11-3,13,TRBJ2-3,ASSLSGRVPDTQY
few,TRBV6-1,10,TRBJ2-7,ASADRIYEQY
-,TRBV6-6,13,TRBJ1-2,ASSRYRQGDYGYT
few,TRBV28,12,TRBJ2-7,ASLGAGGGYEQY
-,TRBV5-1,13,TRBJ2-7,ASSLSGIARYEQY
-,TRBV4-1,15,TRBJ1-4,ASSSTESGATYEKLF
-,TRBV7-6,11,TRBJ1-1,ASSFTMGSEAF
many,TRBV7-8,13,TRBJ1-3,ASSLLTGGGNTIY
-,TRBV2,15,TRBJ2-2,ASSEALGALDTGELF
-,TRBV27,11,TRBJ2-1,ASSHLPGNEQF
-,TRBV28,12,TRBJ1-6,ASSFEGNYSPLH
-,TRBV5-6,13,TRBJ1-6,ASSFGTGGNSPLH
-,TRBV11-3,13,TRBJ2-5,ASSARASGEETQY
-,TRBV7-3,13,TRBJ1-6,ASSPDRGSNSPLH
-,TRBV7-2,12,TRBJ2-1,ASSLAWAHNEQF
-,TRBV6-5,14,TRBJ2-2,ASILQGGPGTGELF
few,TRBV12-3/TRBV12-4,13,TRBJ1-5,ASIGGGTPNQPQH
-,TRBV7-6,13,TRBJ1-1,ASSLLALGSTEAF
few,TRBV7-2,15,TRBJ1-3,ASSLGIGEGTGNTIY
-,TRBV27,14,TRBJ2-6,ASSRRGATGANVLT
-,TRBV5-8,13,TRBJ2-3,ASTRQLQSTDTQY
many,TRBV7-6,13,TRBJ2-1,ASSDMRGAQDEQF
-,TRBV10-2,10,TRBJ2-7,ASSDWSYEQY